One T cell receptor (beta chain) is described in this entry. Its antigen is still unknown. This record comes from a study of a mutant IDH1 vaccine in newly diagnosed glioma. Study as a whole: The treated population exhibited a male proportion of about 60%, a female proportion of 37.5%, and a mean age of around 40 years. Receipt of radiotherapy, temozolomide, or both preceded the study, and most received both. Study observations and caveats: The occurrence of vaccine-induced immune responses was seen in 90% to 95% of patients.

The time point denotes: baseline, week 1 (first vaccination visit). The sample's treatment: pre-vaccination baseline after standard-of-care therapy. Each astrocytoma in the donors was new, WHO grade 3 or 4, IDH1-mutant and ATRX-lost. Germline V CDR1 and CDR2: SEHNR, FQNEAQ (reference sequence). The CDR3 consists of 14 residues. V trimming: 6 bases; J trimming: 0 bases; junction bases outside the gene matches: 4. Repertoires were generated with immunoSEQ multiplex PCR, while TCRdb's copy carries only in-frame clones and drops some. Here the sample spans about 15,000 clones, roughly nine tenths being singletons.

The rearrangement joins TRBV7-9 to TRBJ1-1; 7 bases map to TRBD1. Source: PBMCs, taken from a glioma patient treated with radiotherapy, temozolomide or both. The sequence was collected from a woman aged 40 to 50 with glioma. Some clones in this sample may be carry-over from other donors' samples. The CDR3 protein is CASSSGQLNTEAFF. For the CDR3, the DNA is TGTGCCAGCAGTTCGGGACAGCTGAACACTGAAGCTTTCTTT.